These 2 T cell receptor beta chains were sequenced from one sample in a study of blood T cell repertoires in COVID-19. Here immunoSEQ multiplex PCR was the method, and the copy in TCRdb shows in-frame clones only, minus some. The sample holds some 75,000 clones, around three quarters seen once. Specimen: peripheral blood. All receptors come from a woman of 80 years or more with active or convalescent COVID-19.

A remark on this clone: The junction departs from germline at one end; a sequencing error may be responsible. This chain links TRBV7-7 with TRBJ2-3; D may be TRBD2 (6 bases). The germline V gene encodes CDR1 SSHAT and CDR2 FNYEAQ (reference sequence). The CDR3 contains 17 residues. In DNA, the CDR3 is TGTGCTAGCAGCCCCCTCCAGGGTTGGGGGGACACAGATACGCAGTATTTT. It codes for CASSPLQGWGDTDTQYF.

V and J are TRBV9 and TRBJ2-5, with TRBD2 identical over 14 bases. The CDR3 length is 15 residues. Germline CDR1 reads SGDLS; CDR2 reads YYNGEE. J was trimmed by 4 bases and V by 3 bases; bases with no gene match: 2. DNA for the CDR3: TGTGCCAGCAGCGCGGGACTAGCGGGGGCAGAGACCCAGTACTTC. Translated, it gives CASSAGLAGAETQYF.